The 8 T cell receptor beta chains below were found in one sample sequenced in a study of control samples from healthy donors and cancer patients. Repertoires were generated with immunoSEQ multiplex PCR, while TCRdb's copy carries only in-frame clones and drops some. The table shows 150,000 to 200,000 clones, with approximately 94% occurring only once. The sample comprised PBMCs. Receptors originate from a man in his 60s with colorectal cancer.

This clone was recorded once. The chain has TRBV10-3 and TRBJ2-1; 8 bases map to TRBD1. This CDR3 contains 15 residues. Trimming took 4 bases from V and 6 from J; bases not matched to a gene: 8. Germline values: CDR1 ENHRY, CDR2 SYGVKD. The CDR3 here is CAISARTGTGNEQFF. The CDR3 DNA follows: TGTGCCATCAGTGCTCGGACAGGGACCGGCAATGAGCAGTTCTTC.

V usage is TRBV30 and J usage is TRBJ1-2, with TRBD1 identical over 8 bases. There are 12 residues in the CDR3. The germline gives CDR1 GTSNPN, CDR2 SVGIG (reference sequence). J lost 8 bases, V lost 5 bases, and 7 bases had no gene match. CDR3 loop: CAWAQGAGGYTF. The CDR3 DNA sequence: TGTGCCTGGGCTCAGGGGGCTGGGGGCTACACCTTC.

This sequence joins TRBV19 and TRBJ2-2; D remains unclear. Germline V gives CDR1 LNHDA, CDR2 SQIVND (reference sequence). The CDR3 runs to 13 residues. Trimming stripped 6 bases from V and 6 bases from J, with 11 bases between. CDR3 bases: TGTGCCAGTAGGAATTCAGTCGCCGGGGAGCTGTTTTTT. This codes for CASRNSVAGELFF.

The V and J genes are TRBV5-4 and TRBJ2-1; 9 nucleotides match TRBD1. Trimming took 3 bases from V and 1 from J; bases not matched to a gene: 8. The CDR3 covers 17 residues. CDR1 and CDR2 from the germline V gene are SGHNT and YYREEE (reference sequence). CDR3 in DNA: TGTGCCAGCAGCTGGACAGGGGCCCGGGGTTCCTACAATGAGCAGTTCTTC. This encodes CASSWTGARGSYNEQFF.

The V call is TRBV7-9, the J call TRBJ2-2; tentatively, D is TRBD1 (5 bases). Germline-derived CDR1 and CDR2 are SEHNR and FQNEAQ (reference sequence). The CDR3 is 15 residues long. V was clipped by 6 bases and J by 0 bases, with 11 bases between them. The CDR3, as DNA: TGTGCCAGCAGTGTGTGGACACCGAACACCGGGGAGCTGTTTTTT. Amino acids: CASSVWTPNTGELFF.

CDR3 sequence: CASSIGDNAYEQYF. The CDR3, as DNA: TGTGCCAGTAGTATAGGGGACAACGCCTACGAGCAGTACTTC. This chain joins TRBV19 and TRBJ2-7; a weak D match, TRBD1 (6 bases). The CDR3 consists of 14 residues. Germline-derived CDR1 and CDR2 are LNHDA and SQIVND (reference sequence). Trimming stripped 1 base from V and 2 bases from J, with 9 bases between. The full variable domain, completed using reference TRBV19 and TRBJ2-7, is DGGITQSPKYLFRKEGQNVTLSCEQNLNHDAMYWYRQDPGQGLRLIYYSQIVNDFQKGDIAEGYSVSREKKESFPLTVTSAQKNPTAFYLCASSIGDNAYEQYFGPGTRLTVT.

The genes are TRBV11-3 and TRBJ2-2; 9 bases align to TRBD1. Trimming at V came to 3 bases and at J to 6 bases, leaving 11 bases not matched to a gene. Germline loops: CDR1 SGHNT, CDR2 YENEEA. This CDR3 region has 17 residues. CDR3 protein: CASSFDTRDRVAGELFF. As DNA, the CDR3 is TGTGCCAGCAGCTTCGATACCCGGGACAGGGTAGCCGGGGAGCTGTTTTTT. Combining the CDR3 with reference TRBV11-3 and TRBJ2-2 gives the whole variable domain EAGVVQSPRYKIIEKKQPVAFWCNPISGHNTLYWYLQNLGQGPELLIRYENEEAVDDSQLPKDRFSAERLKGVDSTLKIQPAELGDSAVYLCASSFDTRDRVAGELFFGEGSRLTVL.

This clone was found once. The chain is built from TRBV24-1 and TRBJ2-5; 10 bases map to TRBD1. This CDR3 region has 15 residues. J was trimmed by 4 bases and V by 10 bases; bases with no gene match: 11. Germline CDR1 is KGHDR and CDR2 is SFDVKD. CDR3 amino acids: CATSPGQGISETQYF. CDR3 nucleotides: TGTGCCACTTCGCCGGGACAGGGGATATCAGAGACCCAGTACTTC.